This T cell receptor (beta chain) appears in the sequencing data of a study of cytomegalovirus exposure and HLA in healthy donors. With respect to this clone: Its target is unknown.

Germline CDR1 GTSNPN, CDR2 SVGIG (reference sequence). The V and J ends lost 3 bases and 5 bases respectively, with 10 bases between them. The CDR3 has 12 residues. PCR amplification relied on 60 Vbeta primers (plus 13 Jbeta primers). Repertoires were generated with immunoSEQ multiplex PCR, while TCRdb's copy carries only in-frame clones and drops some. The sample yields 120,000 or so clones, 70% to 85% seen once. The donors comprised healthy bone marrow donors. Study-wide findings and caveats: Researchers reported that a few CMV-associated chains were confirmed in vitro as CMV antigen-specific. Rare TCR sequences predominated, though certain public TCRs were found in many donors. In a later analysis, TCR beta V- and J-gene trimming showed a link to a missense DCLRE1C variant.

The specimen sequenced was PBMCs. This chain links TRBV30 with TRBJ2-5, with D unresolved. The TCR was taken from a woman between 50 and 59 years old in good health and CMV-seronegative. This chain's CDR3 is CAWRVGAETQYF. The CDR3 nucleotides are TGTGCCTGGAGGGTCGGAGCGGAGACCCAGTACTTC.